Listed here are 17 T cell receptor beta chains from one sample, sequenced in a study of beta chain features in type 1 diabetes. What was sequenced were expressed TCRB transcripts, since all of the isolated RNA had been reverse transcribed. The table came from immunoSEQ multiplex PCR; TCRdb's copy has only in-frame clones and leaves some out. Of 150,000 or so clones listed, 7% to 10% are singletons. The specimen was central memory CD4+ T cells from blood. These receptors were obtained from a man aged 18-30 years in good health.

The chain has TRBV7-3 and TRBJ2-2, with TRBD1 matching over 10 bases. The germline CDR1 and CDR2 sequences are SGHTA and FQGTGA. This CDR3 is 15 amino acids long. V gave up 4 bases and J gave up 6 bases; unmatched junction bases: 5. The CDR3 coding sequence is TGTGCCAGCAGCTCGGGACAGGGGATGGCCGGGGAGCTGTTTTTT. The encoded protein is CASSSGQGMAGELFF.

This chain links TRBV6-1 with TRBJ2-2, with D tentatively TRBD1 (5 bases). Germline assignment: CDR1 MNHNS and CDR2 SASEGT. The CDR3 extends over 14 amino acids. The V and J ends lost 7 bases and 2 bases respectively, with 11 bases between them. The CDR3 DNA is TGTGCCAGCAAGGGGAATGGTAACACCGGGGAGCTGTTTTTT. Encoded protein: CASKGNGNTGELFF.

The V call is TRBV29-1, the J call TRBJ2-5; TRBD2 aligns across 11 bases. The germline V gene has CDR1 SQVTM and CDR2 ANQGSEA. Germline trimming cut 7 bases from V and 3 bases from J; bases unmatched to any gene: 4. CDR3 length: 13 residues. This CDR3 reads CSAKLAGEETQYF. The CDR3 DNA reads as TGCAGCGCAAAACTAGCGGGGGAAGAGACCCAGTACTTC.

The V call is TRBV11-2, the J call TRBJ1-1; TRBD1 matches 9 bases. Unmatched junction bases numbered 8, after V lost 7 bases and J lost 2 bases. CDR1 and CDR2 from the germline V gene are SGHAT and FQNNGV. The CDR3 runs to 15 residues. The CDR3 reads CASNANRGRNTEAFF. CDR3 DNA: TGTGCCAGCAACGCAAACAGGGGGCGAAACACTGAAGCTTTCTTT.

This clone was seen a handful of times. V and J are TRBV7-6 and TRBJ2-4; the D is unclear. The V and J ends lost 5 bases and 2 bases respectively, with 7 bases between them. The CDR3 loop spans 13 amino acids. CDR1 is SGHVS and CDR2 is FNYEAQ in the germline V gene. The CDR3 sequence: CASSPMTKNIQYF. CDR3 sequence (DNA): TGTGCCAGCAGCCCTATGACCAAAAACATTCAGTACTTC.

A note on this clone: At one end, the junction sequence differs from germline, possibly due to a read error. The rearrangement joins TRBV4-3 to TRBJ2-7; 7 bases are a match to TRBD1. Germline CDR1 and CDR2: LGHNA and YSLEER. The CDR3 runs to 16 residues. CDR3 region: CASRQAEGQTTYEQYF. The CDR3 DNA reads TGCGCCAGCAGGCAAGCAGAGGGACAGACAACCTACGAGCAGTACTTC.

This chain links TRBV5-1 with TRBJ2-1, with a weak D call TRBD1 (5 bases). Germline CDR1 and CDR2: SGHRS and YFSETQ. The CDR3 sequence is 14 residues long. The V and J ends lost 0 bases and 5 bases respectively, with 9 bases between them. DNA of the CDR3: TGCGCCAGCAGCTTGGAGGGGTACAACAATGAGCAGTTCTTC. Translation: CASSLEGYNNEQFF.

This clone was detected ten times or more. The chain joins TRBV29-1 to TRBJ2-7; D possibly corresponds to TRBD1 (6 bases). The V gene lost 5 bases and the J gene lost 1 base, with 12 bases spanning the gap. The CDR3 is made up of 13 amino acids. Germline-derived CDR1 and CDR2 are SQVTM and ANQGSEA. CDR3 coding DNA: TGCAGCGTTAGCGACAGGAAATCCTACGAGCAGTACTTC. Its translation: CSVSDRKSYEQYF.

Ten or more counts support this clone. The rearrangement uses TRBV30 and TRBJ2-6; D uncertain. The V end lost 4 bases, the J end lost 2 bases, and 6 bases lay between the germline ends. The germline V gene has CDR1 GTSNPN and CDR2 SVGIG (reference sequence). The CDR3 contains 13 residues. DNA for the CDR3: TGTGCCTGGATACATCCTGGGGCCAACGTCCTGACTTTC. This gives the protein CAWIHPGANVLTF.

V and J are TRBV5-1 and TRBJ2-7; 8 nucleotides match TRBD2. There are 16 residues in the CDR3. V was clipped by 4 bases and J by 9 bases; unmatched bases: 18. Germline V gene lookup returns CDR1 SGHRS and CDR2 YFSETQ. CDR3 bases: TGCGCCAGCAGCCTGGTTGTCGGGGGGGCCCCACGGCGGCAGTACTTC. Protein product: CASSLVVGGAPRRQYF.

This sequence joins TRBV2 and TRBJ2-7, with 8 bases fitting TRBD1. The J segment lost 3 bases and the V segment lost 8 bases, leaving 12 bases of the junction unmatched. Germline V lookup: CDR1 SNHLY, CDR2 FYNNEI. This CDR3 comprises 15 residues. The CDR3 bases are TGTGCCAGCGCCTTGGACAGGGCCGACTACTACGAGCAGTACTTC. Its protein product is CASALDRADYYEQYF.

About this clone: One end of the junction does not line up with germline, which may come from a read error. This sequence joins TRBV20-1 and TRBJ2-1; D is unresolved. This CDR3 comprises 11 residues. Germline CDR1 DFQATT, CDR2 SNEGSKA (reference sequence). The CDR3 spells CRASLADEQFF. CDR3 bases: TGCAGAGCTAGTTTGGCGGATGAGCAGTTCTTC.

The chain carries TRBV5-1 and TRBJ2-7, with 7 bases lining up with TRBD1. The J segment lost 1 base and the V segment lost 5 bases, leaving 6 bases of the junction unmatched. CDR3 length: 14 amino acids. Germline loops: CDR1 SGHRS, CDR2 YFSETQ. The CDR3 DNA sequence: TGCGCCAGCAGTCCCGGGACAGCATCCTACGAGCAGTACTTC. Its translation: CASSPGTASYEQYF.

The sample holds a few counts of this clone. This chain links TRBV4-3 with TRBJ2-1; TRBD2 is a possible D gene (6 bases). The germline gives CDR1 LGHNA, CDR2 YSLEER. Trimming shortened V by 1 base and J by 6 bases, and 22 bases separated the two germline ends. This CDR3 contains 18 residues. The CDR3 loop reads CASSQVFDPWGESNEQFF. The CDR3 region has the DNA TGCGCCAGCAGCCAAGTTTTCGATCCTTGGGGGGAAAGCAATGAGCAGTTCTTC.

This clone showed up just a few times. The rearrangement uses TRBV19 and TRBJ2-1, with TRBD2 as a possible D gene (5 bases). Trimming shortened V by 6 bases and J by 0 bases, and 12 bases separated the two germline ends. This CDR3 region has 15 residues. Germline CDR1 LNHDA, CDR2 SQIVND (reference sequence). The CDR3: CASSGLQSSYNEQFF. CDR3 nucleotide sequence: TGTGCCAGTAGCGGACTTCAGAGCTCCTACAATGAGCAGTTCTTC.

The rearrangement uses TRBV11-2 and TRBJ1-4, with TRBD1 matching 9 bases. The V gene's germline CDR1 is SGHAT and CDR2 FQNNGV. The CDR3 sequence is 15 residues long. J was trimmed by 8 bases and V by 1 base; bases with no gene match: 5. The CDR3 region has the DNA TGTGCCAGCAGCTTAGTGACAGGGGGATCGGAAAAACTGTTTTTT. It codes for CASSLVTGGSEKLFF.

This clone was found a few times. The rearrangement uses TRBV6-5 and TRBJ1-6; TRBD1 matches 9 bases. From germline, CDR1 is MNHEY and CDR2 SVGAGI. The J segment lost 14 bases and the V segment lost 2 bases, leaving 13 bases of the junction unmatched. This CDR3 region has 16 residues. The CDR3 region is CASSYPPGGTGLTLHF. The CDR3 DNA reads as TGTGCCAGCAGTTACCCCCCGGGAGGGACAGGGCTAACCCTCCACTTT.